The clone carrying this T cell receptor (beta chain) was counted many times. No antigen is known for it. Other DNA sequences within the sample encode an identical CDR3. In replicate PCRs of sorted subsets, roughly 200 ng DNA, some 28,000 T cell genomes, was used. Original processing methods: Junction-only sequences produced by ImmunoSEQ had no quality scores, so filtering differed. Produced via immunoSEQ multiplex PCR; TCRdb's table is partial and in-frame only. That table is the source of V, J and clone size, and D and trimming were worked out from the DNA. This table holds about 980,000 clones, 76% found once. The sample comes from a study of shared clonotypes between healthy human individuals. The study, taken as a whole, reports: Generation probability values for non-shared clonotypes were lower than those for clonotypes shared by all four donors.

This CDR3 spans 14 amino acids. Germline loops: CDR1 MDHEN, CDR2 SYDVKM. Unmatched junction bases numbered 3, after V lost 2 bases and J lost 4 bases. This TCR derives from a man aged 18 to 29 in good health. Sequences were obtained from memory CD4+ T cells sorted from blood. Specified subset: CD45RA-negative fraction. The chain recombines TRBV28 with TRBJ2-7; 9 positions agree with TRBD2. Here the CDR3 reads CASSLSGGRYEQYF. DNA for the CDR3: TGTGCCAGCAGTTTAAGCGGGGGGCGGTACGAGCAGTACTTC.